This TCR beta chain was sequenced in a study of T cell responses to AZD1222 COVID-19 vaccine. The CDR3 spans 15 residues. Germline assignment: CDR1 MGHDK and CDR2 SYGVNS. V was cut by 1 base and J by 7 bases, with 13 bases left in between. The data were produced by immunoSEQ multiplex PCR, yet TCRdb's version contains in-frame clones alone and is incomplete. The sample includes 150,000 or so clones, roughly nine tenths of them seen just once. V and J are TRBV25-1 and TRBJ1-4; no clear D. The input for sequencing was peripheral blood, taken on day 0 of AZD1222 vaccination. The receptor comes from an adult in good health. CDR3 sequence reads: CASSEWSLRSEKLFF. In nucleotides, the CDR3 is TGTGCCAGCAGTGAATGGTCCCTTAGGAGTGAAAAACTGTTTTTT.